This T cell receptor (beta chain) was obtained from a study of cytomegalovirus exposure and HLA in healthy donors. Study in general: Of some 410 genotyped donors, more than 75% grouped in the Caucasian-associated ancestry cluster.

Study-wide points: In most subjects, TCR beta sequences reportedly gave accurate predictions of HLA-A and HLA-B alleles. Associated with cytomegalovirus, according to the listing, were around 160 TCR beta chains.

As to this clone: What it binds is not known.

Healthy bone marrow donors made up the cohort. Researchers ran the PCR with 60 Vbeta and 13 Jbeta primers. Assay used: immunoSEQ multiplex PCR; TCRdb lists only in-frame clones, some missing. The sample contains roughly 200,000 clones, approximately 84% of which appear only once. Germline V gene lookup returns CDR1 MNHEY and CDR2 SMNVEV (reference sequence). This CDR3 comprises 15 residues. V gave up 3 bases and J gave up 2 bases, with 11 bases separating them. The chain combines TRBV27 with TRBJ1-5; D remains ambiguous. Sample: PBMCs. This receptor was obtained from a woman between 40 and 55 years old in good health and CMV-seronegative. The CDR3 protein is CASSFDWSGNQPQHF. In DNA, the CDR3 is TGTGCCAGCAGTTTTGATTGGAGCGGCAATCAGCCCCAGCATTTT.